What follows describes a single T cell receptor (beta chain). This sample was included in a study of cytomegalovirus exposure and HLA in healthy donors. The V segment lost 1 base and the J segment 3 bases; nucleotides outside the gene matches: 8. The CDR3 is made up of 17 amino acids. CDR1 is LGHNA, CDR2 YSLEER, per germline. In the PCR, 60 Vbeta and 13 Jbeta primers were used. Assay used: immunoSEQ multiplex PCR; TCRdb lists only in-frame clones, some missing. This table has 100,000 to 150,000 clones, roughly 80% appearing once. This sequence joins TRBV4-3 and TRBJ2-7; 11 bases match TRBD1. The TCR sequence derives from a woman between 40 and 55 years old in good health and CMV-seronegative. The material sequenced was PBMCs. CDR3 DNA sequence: TGCGCCAGCAGCCAAGGAAGAGCCGGGACAGGGGGCTACGAGCAGTACTTC. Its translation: CASSQGRAGTGGYEQYF.